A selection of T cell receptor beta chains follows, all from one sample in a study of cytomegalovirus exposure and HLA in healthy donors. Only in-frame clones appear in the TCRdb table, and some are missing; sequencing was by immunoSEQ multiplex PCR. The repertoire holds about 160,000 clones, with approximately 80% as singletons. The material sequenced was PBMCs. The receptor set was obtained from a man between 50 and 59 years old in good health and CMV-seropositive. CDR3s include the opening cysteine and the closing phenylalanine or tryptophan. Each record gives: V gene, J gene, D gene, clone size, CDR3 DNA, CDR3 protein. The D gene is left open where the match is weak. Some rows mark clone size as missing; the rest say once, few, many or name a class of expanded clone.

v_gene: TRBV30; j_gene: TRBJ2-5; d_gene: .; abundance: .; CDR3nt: TGTGCCTGGAGCGCCCCCCCGGTCGGGCTAGCACAAGAGACCCAGTACTTC; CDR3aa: CAWSAPPVGLAQETQYF
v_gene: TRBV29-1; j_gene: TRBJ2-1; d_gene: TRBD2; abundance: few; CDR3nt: TGCAGCGTTGCTGGACTAGCGGCGAGCTCCTACAATGAGCAGTTCTTC; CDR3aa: CSVAGLAASSYNEQFF
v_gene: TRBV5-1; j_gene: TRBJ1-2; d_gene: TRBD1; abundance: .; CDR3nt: TGCGCCAGCAGTTTGACAGGGTCGAGTGGCTACACCTTC; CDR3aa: CASSLTGSSGYTF
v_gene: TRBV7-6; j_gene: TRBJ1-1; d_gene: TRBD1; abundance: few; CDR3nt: TGTGCCAGCAGGCCCGGGACAGGGGCCGGCAACACTGAAGCTTTCTTT; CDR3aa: CASRPGTGAGNTEAFF
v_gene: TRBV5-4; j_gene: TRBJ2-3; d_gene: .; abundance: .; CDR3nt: TGTGCCAGCAGCTTGAGGAGCGGTAGCACAGATACGCAGTATTTT; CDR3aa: CASSLRSGSTDTQYF
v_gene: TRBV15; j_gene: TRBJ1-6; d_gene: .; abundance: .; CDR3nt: TGTGCCACCAGCAGAGATGACAGGACAAATTCACCCCTCCACTTT; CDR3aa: CATSRDDRTNSPLHF
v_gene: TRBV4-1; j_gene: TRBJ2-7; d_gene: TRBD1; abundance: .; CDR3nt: TGCGCCAGCGGCAAAGGACAGGAAGATGAGCAGTACTTC; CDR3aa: CASGKGQEDEQYF
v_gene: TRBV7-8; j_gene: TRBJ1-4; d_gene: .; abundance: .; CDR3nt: TGTGCCAGCAGCAGATCCAGGGCAACTAATGAAAAACTGTTTTTT; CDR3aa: CASSRSRATNEKLFF
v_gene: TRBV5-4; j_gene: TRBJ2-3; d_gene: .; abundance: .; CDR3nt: TGTGCCAGCAGCGTACGTTTGGGCGGGGGCACAGATACGCAGTATTTT; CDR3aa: CASSVRLGGGTDTQYF
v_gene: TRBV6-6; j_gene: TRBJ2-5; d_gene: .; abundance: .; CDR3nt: TGTGCCAGCAGTACAGGGTTGGAGACCCAGTACTTC; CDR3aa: CASSTGLETQYF
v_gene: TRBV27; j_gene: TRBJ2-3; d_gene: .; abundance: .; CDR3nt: TGTGCCACAGGGGTGGATACGCAGTATTTT; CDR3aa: CATGVDTQYF
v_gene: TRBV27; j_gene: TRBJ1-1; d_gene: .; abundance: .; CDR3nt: TGTGCCAGCCGGACCGGGACACTGAACACTGAAGCTTTCTTT; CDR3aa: CASRTGTLNTEAFF
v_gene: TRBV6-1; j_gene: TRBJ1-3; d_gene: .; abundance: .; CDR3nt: TGTGCCAGCAGTGAAATATCACAGGTCTCTGGAAACACCATATATTTT; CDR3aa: CASSEISQVSGNTIYF
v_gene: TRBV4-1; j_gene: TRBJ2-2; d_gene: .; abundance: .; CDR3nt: TGCGCCAGCAGCCAAGTCTCGAACACCGGGGAGCTGTTTTTT; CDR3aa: CASSQVSNTGELFF
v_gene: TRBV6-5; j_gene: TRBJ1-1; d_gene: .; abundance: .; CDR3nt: TGTGCCAGCAGTTACGACTCCGCGGGCACTGAAGCTTTCTTT; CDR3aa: CASSYDSAGTEAFF
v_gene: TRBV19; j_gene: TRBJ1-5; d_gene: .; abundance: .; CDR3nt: TGTGCCAGTAGTAGGCAGGCCTCGGGGCAGCCCCAGCATTTT; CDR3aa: CASSRQASGQPQHF
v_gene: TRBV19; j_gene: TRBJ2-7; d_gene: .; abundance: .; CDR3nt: TGTGCCAGTAGTATTATCCCCCCGGGACACCTGGGAGAGCAGTACTTC; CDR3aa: CASSIIPPGHLGEQYF
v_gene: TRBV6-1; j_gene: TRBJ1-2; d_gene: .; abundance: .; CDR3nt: TGTGCCAGCAAGAGGGACTTCCTAGGTATAGGTGGCTACACCTTC; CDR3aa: CASKRDFLGIGGYTF
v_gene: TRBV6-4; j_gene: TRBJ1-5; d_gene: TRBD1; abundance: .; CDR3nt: TGTGCCAGCAGTGACCCTCACCGGGACAGTACACCTTATAGCAATCAGCCCCAGCATTTT; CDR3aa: CASSDPHRDSTPYSNQPQHF
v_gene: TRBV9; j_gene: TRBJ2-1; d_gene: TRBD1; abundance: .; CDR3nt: TGTGCCAGTAACTCCGGGACAGGGGGTCAGGAGCAGTTCTTC; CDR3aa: CASNSGTGGQEQFF
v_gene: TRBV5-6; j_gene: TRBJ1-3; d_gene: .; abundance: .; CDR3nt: TGTGCCAGCAGTCCTCCTCAGGGGACCTCTGGAAACACCATATATTTT; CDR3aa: CASSPPQGTSGNTIYF
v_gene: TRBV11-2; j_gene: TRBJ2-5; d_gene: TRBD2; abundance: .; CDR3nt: TGTGCCAGCAGCTTACTAGCGGCCTCGGGGGCCCAGTACTTC; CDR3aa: CASSLLAASGAQYF
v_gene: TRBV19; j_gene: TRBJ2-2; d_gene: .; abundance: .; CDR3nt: TGTGCCAGTAAAGCAGGGGAGCTGTTTTTT; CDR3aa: CASKAGELFF
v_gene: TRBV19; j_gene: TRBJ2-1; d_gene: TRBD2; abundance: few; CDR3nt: TGTGCCAGTAGTATGACTAGCGGGGGCCTTAACGATGAGCAGTTCTTC; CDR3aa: CASSMTSGGLNDEQFF
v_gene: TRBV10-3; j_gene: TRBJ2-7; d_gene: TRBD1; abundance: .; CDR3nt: TGTGCCACAGGACAGGGGTCAGGCTCCTACGAGCAGTACTTC; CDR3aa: CATGQGSGSYEQYF
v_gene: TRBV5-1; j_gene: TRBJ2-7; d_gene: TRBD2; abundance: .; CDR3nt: TGCGCCAGCAGCTTGTCGCCTAGCGGGGGGGCATGGTCCTACGAGCAGTACTTC; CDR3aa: CASSLSPSGGAWSYEQYF
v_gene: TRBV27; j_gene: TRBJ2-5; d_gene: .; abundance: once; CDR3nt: TGTGCCAGCAGTTTAAATTCCATGCACAACCCTCAAGAGACCCAGTACTTC; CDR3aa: CASSLNSMHNPQETQYF
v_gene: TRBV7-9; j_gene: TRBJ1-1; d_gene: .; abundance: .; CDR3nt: TGTGCCGGGACTGTCTCTTCCATGAACACTGAAGCTTTCTTT; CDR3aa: CAGTVSSMNTEAFF
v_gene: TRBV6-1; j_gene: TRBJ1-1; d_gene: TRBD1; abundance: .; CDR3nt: TGTGCCAGCAAAAAACAGGGGGGGAACACTGAAGCTTTCTTT; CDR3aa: CASKKQGGNTEAFF
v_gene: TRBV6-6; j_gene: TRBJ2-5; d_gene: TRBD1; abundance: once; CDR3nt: TGTGCCAGCAGCCCCGGGACAGCCCTGGGGCAAGAGACCCAGTACTTC; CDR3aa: CASSPGTALGQETQYF
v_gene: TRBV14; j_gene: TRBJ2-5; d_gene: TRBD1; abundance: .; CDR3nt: TGTGCCAGCTCCATCGGGACAGGGGGCTACTTTCACCAAGAGACCCAGTACTTC; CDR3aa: CASSIGTGGYFHQETQYF
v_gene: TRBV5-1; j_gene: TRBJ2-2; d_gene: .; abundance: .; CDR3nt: TGCGCCAGCAGCCACCCTACGGCGGGCACCGGGGAGCTGTTTTTT; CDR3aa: CASSHPTAGTGELFF
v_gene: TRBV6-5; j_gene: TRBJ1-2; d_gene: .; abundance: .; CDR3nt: TGTGCCATCAAGTCCCGGGGGGGTAATCATGGCTACACCTTC; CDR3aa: CAIKSRGGNHGYTF
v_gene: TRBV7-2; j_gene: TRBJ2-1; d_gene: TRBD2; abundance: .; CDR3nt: TGTGCCAGCAGCTTGGGCGGGGGGGCCAATGAGCAGTTCTTC; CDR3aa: CASSLGGGANEQFF
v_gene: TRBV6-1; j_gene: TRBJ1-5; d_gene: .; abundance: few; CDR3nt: TGTGCCAGCAGTGAAAGGCGAACAGATAGCAATCAGCCCCAGCATTTT; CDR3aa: CASSERRTDSNQPQHF
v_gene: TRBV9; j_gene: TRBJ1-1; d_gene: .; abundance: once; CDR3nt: TGTGCCAGCAGCGTAGGAGGTTTCGGGGGAGGCACTGAAGCTTTCTTT; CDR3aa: CASSVGGFGGGTEAFF
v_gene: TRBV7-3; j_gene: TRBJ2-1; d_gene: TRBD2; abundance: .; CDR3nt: TGTGCCAGCAGCTTAATACCGCGGGAGGGACGCCACAATGAGCAGTTCTTC; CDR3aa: CASSLIPREGRHNEQFF
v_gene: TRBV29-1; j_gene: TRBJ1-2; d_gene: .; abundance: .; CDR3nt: TGCAGCGCCCACCGGGGGGGCGATGGCTACACCTTC; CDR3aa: CSAHRGGDGYTF
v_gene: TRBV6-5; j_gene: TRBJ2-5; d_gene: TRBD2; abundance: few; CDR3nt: TGTGCCAGCAGTGGGACTAGCGGGAAAGAGACCCAGTACTTC; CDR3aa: CASSGTSGKETQYF
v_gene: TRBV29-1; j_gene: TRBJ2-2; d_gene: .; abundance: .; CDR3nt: TGCAGCGTTGAGGGACTTGTATCGAACACCGGGGAGCTGTTTTTT; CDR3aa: CSVEGLVSNTGELFF
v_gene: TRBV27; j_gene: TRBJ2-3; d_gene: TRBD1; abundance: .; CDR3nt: TGTGCCAGCAGTTTAAGACAGGGGTTAACAGATACGCAGTATTTT; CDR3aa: CASSLRQGLTDTQYF
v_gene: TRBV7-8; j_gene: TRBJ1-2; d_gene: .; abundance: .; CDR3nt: TGTGCCAGCAGCCTGATTGCAGGGGACTATGGCTACACCTTC; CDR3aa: CASSLIAGDYGYTF
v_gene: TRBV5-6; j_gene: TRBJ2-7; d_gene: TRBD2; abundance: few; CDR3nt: TGTGCCAGCAGCTTGGCCCTAGCGGGGATAACAAGCTCCTACGAGCAGTACTTC; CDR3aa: CASSLALAGITSSYEQYF
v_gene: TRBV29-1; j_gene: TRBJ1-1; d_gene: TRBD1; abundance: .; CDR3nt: TGCAGCGTTGTCGGGACAGGAACGTATAGGGCTGAAGCTTTCTTT; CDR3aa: CSVVGTGTYRAEAFF
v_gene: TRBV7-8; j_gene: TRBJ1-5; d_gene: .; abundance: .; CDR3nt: TGTGCCAGCAGTCTGCGGGACCGTAGCAATCAGCCCCAGCATTTT; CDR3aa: CASSLRDRSNQPQHF
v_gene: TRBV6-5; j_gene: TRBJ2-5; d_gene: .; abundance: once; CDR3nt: TGTGCCAGCAGTTATTATCGAGGAGGGGAACAAGAGACCCAGTACTTC; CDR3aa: CASSYYRGGEQETQYF
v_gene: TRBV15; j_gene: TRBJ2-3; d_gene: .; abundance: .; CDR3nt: TGTGCCACCAGCAGAGACCAGGGAACAGATACGCAGTATTTT; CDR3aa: CATSRDQGTDTQYF
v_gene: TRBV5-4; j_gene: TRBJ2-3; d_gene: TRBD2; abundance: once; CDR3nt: TGTGCCAGCAGCTTGACTAGCGGGACTACAGATACGCAGTATTTT; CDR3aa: CASSLTSGTTDTQYF
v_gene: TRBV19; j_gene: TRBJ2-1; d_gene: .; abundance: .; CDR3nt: TGTGCCAGTAGTATAGGCGGGGATACTTACAATGAGCAGTTCTTC; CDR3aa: CASSIGGDTYNEQFF
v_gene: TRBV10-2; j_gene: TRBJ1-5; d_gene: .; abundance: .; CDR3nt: TGCGCCAGCAGCGAATCCCCTCCCTCCGGGTATGGAGGGTCCCAGCATTTT; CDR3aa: CASSESPPSGYGGSQHF
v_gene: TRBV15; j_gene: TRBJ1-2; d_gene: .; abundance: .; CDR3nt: TGTGCCACCAGCAGAGATAGGGGCGAGTTCTATGGCTACACCTTC; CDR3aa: CATSRDRGEFYGYTF
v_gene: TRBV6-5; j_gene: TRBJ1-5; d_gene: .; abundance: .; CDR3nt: TGTGCCAGCAGTGCCCGGGGCAATCAGCCCCAGCATTTT; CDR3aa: CASSARGNQPQHF
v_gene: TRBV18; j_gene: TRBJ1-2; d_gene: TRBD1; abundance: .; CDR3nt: TGTGCCAGCTCACGCGAATCCGGGACAGGGGATGGCTACACCTTC; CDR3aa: CASSRESGTGDGYTF
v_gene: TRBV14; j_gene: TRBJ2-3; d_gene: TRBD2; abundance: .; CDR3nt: TGTGCCAGCAGCCAAGAGGGACTAGCGGGAATGGGCACAGATACGCAGTATTTT; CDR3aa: CASSQEGLAGMGTDTQYF
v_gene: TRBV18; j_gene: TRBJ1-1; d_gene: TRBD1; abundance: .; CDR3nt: TGTGCCAGCTCACTAAAGGACAGGGCCACTGAAGCTTTCTTT; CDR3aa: CASSLKDRATEAFF
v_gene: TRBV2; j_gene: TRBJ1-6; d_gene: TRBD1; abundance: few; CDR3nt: TGTGCCAGCAGTGAAGTTAGGACAGGAAAATCACCCCTCCACTTT; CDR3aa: CASSEVRTGKSPLHF
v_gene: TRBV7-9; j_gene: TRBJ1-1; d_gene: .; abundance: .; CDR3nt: TGTGCCAGCAGCTTAGCCAAGAACACTGAAGCTTTCTTT; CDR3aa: CASSLAKNTEAFF